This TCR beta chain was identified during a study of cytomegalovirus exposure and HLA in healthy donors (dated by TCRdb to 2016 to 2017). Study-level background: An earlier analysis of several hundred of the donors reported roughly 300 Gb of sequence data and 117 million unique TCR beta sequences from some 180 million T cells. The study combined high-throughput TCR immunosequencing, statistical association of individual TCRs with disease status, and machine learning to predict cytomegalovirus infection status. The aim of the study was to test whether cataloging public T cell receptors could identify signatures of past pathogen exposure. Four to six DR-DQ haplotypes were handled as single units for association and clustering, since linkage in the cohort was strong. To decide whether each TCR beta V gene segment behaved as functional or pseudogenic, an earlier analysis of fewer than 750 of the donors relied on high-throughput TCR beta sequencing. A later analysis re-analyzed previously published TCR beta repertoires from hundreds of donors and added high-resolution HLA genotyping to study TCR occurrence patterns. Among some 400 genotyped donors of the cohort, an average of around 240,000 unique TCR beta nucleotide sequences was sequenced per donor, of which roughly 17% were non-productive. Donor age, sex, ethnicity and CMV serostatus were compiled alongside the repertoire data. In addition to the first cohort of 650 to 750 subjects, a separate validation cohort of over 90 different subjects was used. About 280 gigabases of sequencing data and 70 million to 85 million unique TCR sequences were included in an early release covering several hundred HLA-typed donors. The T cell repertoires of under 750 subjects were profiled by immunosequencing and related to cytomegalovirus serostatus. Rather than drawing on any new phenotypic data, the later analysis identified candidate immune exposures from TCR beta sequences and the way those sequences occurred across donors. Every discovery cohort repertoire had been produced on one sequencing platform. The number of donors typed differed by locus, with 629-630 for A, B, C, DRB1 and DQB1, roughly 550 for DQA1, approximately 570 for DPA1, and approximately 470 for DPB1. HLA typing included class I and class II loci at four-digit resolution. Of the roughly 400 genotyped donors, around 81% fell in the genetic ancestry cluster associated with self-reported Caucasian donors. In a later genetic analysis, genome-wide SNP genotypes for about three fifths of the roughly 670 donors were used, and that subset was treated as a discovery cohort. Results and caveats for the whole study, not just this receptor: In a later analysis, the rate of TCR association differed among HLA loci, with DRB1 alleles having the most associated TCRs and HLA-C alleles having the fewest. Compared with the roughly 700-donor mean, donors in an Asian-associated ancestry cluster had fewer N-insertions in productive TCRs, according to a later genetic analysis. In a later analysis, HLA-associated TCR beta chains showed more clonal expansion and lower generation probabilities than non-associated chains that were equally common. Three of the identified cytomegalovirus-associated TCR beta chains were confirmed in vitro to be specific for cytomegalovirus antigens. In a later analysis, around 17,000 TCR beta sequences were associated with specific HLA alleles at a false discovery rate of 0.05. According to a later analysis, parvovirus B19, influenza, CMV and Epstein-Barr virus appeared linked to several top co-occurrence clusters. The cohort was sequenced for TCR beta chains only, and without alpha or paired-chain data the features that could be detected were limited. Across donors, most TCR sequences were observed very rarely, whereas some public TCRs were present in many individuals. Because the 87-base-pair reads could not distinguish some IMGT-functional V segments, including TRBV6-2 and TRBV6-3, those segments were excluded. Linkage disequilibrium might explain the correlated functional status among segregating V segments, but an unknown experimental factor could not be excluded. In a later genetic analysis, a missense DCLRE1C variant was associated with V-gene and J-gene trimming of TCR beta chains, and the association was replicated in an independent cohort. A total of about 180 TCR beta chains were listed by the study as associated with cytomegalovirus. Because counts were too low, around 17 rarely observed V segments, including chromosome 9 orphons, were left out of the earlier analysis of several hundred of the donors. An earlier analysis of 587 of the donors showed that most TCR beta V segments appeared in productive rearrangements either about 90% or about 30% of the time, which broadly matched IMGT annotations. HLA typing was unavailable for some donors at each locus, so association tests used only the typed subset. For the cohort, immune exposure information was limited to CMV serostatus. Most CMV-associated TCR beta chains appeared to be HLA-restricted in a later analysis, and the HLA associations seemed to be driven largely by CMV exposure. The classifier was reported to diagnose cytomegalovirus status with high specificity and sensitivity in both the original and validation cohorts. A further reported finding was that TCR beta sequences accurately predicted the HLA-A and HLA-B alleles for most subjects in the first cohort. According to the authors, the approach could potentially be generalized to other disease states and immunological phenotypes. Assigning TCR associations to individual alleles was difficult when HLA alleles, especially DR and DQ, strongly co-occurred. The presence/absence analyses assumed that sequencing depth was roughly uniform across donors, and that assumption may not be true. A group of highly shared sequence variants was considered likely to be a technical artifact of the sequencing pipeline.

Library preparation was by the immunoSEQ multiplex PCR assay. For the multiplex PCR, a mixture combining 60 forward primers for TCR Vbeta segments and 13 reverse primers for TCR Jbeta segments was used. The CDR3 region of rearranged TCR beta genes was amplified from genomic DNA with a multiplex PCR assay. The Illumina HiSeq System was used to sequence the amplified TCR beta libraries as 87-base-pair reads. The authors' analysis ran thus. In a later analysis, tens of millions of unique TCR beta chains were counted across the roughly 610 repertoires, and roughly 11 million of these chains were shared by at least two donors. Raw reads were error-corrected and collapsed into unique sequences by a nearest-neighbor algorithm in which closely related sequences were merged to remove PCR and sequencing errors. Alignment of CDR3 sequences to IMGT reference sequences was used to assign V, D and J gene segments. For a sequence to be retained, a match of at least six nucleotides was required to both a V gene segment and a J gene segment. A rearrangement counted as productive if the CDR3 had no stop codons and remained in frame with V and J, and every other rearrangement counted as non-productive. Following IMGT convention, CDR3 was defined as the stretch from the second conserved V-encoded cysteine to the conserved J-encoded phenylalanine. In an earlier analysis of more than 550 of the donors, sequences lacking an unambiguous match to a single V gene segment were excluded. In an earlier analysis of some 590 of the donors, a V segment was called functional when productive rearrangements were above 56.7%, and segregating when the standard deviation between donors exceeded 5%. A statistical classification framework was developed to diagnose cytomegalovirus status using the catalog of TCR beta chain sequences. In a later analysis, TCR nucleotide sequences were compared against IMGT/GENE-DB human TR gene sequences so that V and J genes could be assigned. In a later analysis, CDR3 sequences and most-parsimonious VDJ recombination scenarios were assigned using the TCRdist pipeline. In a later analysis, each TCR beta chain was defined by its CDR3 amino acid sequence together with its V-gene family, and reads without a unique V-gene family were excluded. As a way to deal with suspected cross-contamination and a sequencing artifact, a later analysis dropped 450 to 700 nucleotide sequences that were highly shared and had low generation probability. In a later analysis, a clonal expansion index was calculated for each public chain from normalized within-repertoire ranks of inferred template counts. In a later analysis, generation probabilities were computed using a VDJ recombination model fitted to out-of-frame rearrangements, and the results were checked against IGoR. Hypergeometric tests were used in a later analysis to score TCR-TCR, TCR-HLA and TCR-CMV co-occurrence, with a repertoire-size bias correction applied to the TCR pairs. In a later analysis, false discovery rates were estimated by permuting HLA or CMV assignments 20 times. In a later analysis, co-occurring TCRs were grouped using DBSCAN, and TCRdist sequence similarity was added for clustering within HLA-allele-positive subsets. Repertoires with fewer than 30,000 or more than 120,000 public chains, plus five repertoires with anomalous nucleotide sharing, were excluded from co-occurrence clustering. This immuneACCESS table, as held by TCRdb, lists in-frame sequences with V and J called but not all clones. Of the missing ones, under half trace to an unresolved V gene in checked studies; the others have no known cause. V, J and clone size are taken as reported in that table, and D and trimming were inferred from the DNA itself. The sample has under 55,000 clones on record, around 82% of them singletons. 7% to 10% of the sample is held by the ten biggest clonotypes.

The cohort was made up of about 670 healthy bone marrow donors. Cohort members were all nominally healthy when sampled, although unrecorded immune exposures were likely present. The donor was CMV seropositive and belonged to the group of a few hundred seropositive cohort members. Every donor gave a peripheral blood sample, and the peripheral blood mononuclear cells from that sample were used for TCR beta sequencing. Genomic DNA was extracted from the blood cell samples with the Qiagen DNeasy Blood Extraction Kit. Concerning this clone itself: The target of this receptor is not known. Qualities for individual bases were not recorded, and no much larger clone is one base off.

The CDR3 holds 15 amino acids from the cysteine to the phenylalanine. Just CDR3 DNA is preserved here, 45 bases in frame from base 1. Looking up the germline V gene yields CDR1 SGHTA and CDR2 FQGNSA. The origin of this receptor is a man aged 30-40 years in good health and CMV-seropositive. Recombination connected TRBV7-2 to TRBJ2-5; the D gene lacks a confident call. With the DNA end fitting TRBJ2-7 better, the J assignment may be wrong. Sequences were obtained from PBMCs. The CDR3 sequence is CASSLFKNGHYEQYF. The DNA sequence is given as TGTGCCAGCAGCTTATTTAAGAACGGCCACTACGAGCAGTACTTC.